This section outlines one TCR beta chain sequence together with its context. Germline assignment: CDR1 SQVTM and CDR2 ANQGSEA. V lost 4 bases to trimming and J lost 6 bases, with 9 bases between them. This CDR3 spans 11 amino acids. The sample originates from a study of blood T cell repertoires in COVID-19. Libraries were prepared by immunoSEQ multiplex PCR; TCRdb keeps only in-frame clonotypes and omits some of them. The sample holds 65,000 to 70,000 clones, approximately 88% seen once. The sample was peripheral blood. V gene TRBV29-1 combines with J gene TRBJ1-1; D unclear. This TCR came from a woman aged 80 or over with acute or convalescent COVID-19. The CDR3 nucleotides read TGCAGCGTTGCGGGGATAGCTGAAGCTTTCTTT. This codes for CSVAGIAEAFF.